These T cell receptor beta chains were read from a single sample in a study of cytomegalovirus exposure and HLA in healthy donors. TCRdb's table, derived via immunoSEQ multiplex PCR, lists solely in-frame clones and lacks some. The repertoire has 120,000 to 150,000 clones, about 83% of them found once; the top ten carry around 1.4%. Input material: PBMCs. The receptors here all came from a woman aged 30 to 39 in good health and CMV-seronegative. CDR3s include the opening cysteine and the closing phenylalanine or tryptophan. A D gene is named only where the DNA matches it firmly. Clone size, where shown, is once, few, many, or a class for clones that have expanded.

TRBJ2-1 - - TRBV7-3 CASSPDLSSYNEQFF TGTGCCAGCAGCCCGGACTTGAGCTCCTACAATGAGCAGTTCTTC
TRBJ1-4 - - TRBV4-2 CASSRNSRISGEKLFF TGTGCCAGCAGCCGAAATTCCCGTATATCCGGTGAAAAACTGTTTTTT
TRBJ2-3 - - TRBV11-3 CASSLRTVTDTQYF TGTGCCAGCAGCTTACGAACAGTCACAGATACGCAGTATTTT
TRBJ2-7 - - TRBV18 CASSPPGRSYEQYF TGTGCCAGCTCACCACCTGGGAGATCCTACGAGCAGTACTTC
TRBJ1-3 TRBD1 - TRBV7-2 CASSPQGANTIYF TGTGCCAGCAGCCCACAGGGGGCGAACACCATATATTTT
TRBJ1-3 - - TRBV7-9 CASSLFPGASGNTIYF TGTGCCAGCAGCTTATTCCCCGGAGCCTCTGGAAACACCATATATTTT
TRBJ2-7 - - TRBV5-4 CASRKRTETYEQYF TGTGCCAGCAGAAAACGGACAGAGACCTACGAGCAGTACTTC
TRBJ1-2 TRBD1 - TRBV29-1 CSVEGQGNTF TGCAGCGTTGAAGGACAGGGGAACACCTTC
TRBJ1-2 - once TRBV19 CASRPSDPYGYTF TGTGCCAGTAGGCCTAGTGACCCTTATGGCTACACCTTC
TRBJ2-7 TRBD1 - TRBV7-9 CASSQDRGLSYEQYF TGTGCCAGCAGCCAAGACAGGGGGCTCTCCTACGAGCAGTACTTC
TRBJ2-3 TRBD2 - TRBV10-2 CASNGGGTDTQYF TGCGCCAGCAATGGGGGAGGGACAGATACGCAGTATTTT
TRBJ2-5 TRBD2 - TRBV7-2 CASSFQRGDQETQYF TGTGCCAGCAGCTTCCAGCGGGGGGACCAAGAGACCCAGTACTTC
TRBJ2-2 TRBD1 - TRBV6-6 CASSYSTGGGTGELFF TGTGCCAGCAGTTACTCGACAGGGGGGGGCACCGGGGAGCTGTTTTTT
TRBJ2-7 - - TRBV18 CASSPPPKLYEQYF TGTGCCAGCTCACCACCTCCCAAGCTCTACGAGCAGTACTTC
TRBJ1-2 - - TRBV11-2 CASSFAGGRRNYGYTF TGTGCCAGCAGTTTCGCGGGGGGGCGCAGGAACTATGGCTACACCTTC
TRBJ2-1 - - TRBV9 CASSVGRYNEQFF TGTGCCAGCAGCGTGGGCCGATACAATGAGCAGTTCTTC
TRBJ2-2 - - TRBV5-1 CASSLLRNTGELFF TGCGCCAGCAGCTTGCTTAGGAACACCGGGGAGCTGTTTTTT
TRBJ2-5 TRBD2 - TRBV5-3 CARSLTSGAEETQYF TGTGCCAGAAGCTTGACTAGCGGGGCCGAAGAGACCCAGTACTTC
TRBJ2-7 TRBD1 - TRBV28 CASSHGGTGKGEQYF TGTGCCAGCAGTCATGGCGGGACAGGGAAGGGCGAGCAGTACTTC
TRBJ2-1 TRBD2 - TRBV9 CASSVVGSGGAHHNEQFF TGTGCCAGCAGCGTAGTGGGTAGCGGGGGGGCCCACCACAATGAGCAGTTCTTC
TRBJ2-7 - - TRBV18 CASSPFQGSGNTYEQYF TGTGCCAGCTCACCATTCCAAGGTTCAGGGAACACCTACGAGCAGTACTTC
TRBJ2-3 TRBD2 - TRBV6-1 CAGQRGSTDTQYF TGTGCCGGCCAGCGGGGGAGCACAGATACGCAGTATTTT
TRBJ2-5 TRBD2 - TRBV30 CAWSGGSQETQYF TGTGCCTGGAGTGGCGGGAGCCAAGAGACCCAGTACTTC
TRBJ1-2 - - TRBV7-2 CASSPGVTKYGYTF TGTGCCAGCAGCCCAGGGGTGACCAAGTATGGCTACACCTTC
TRBJ2-3 TRBD2 - TRBV14 CASSQRLAGVGTDTQYF TGTGCCAGCAGCCAACGGCTAGCGGGGGTCGGCACAGATACGCAGTATTTT
TRBJ2-7 - few TRBV27 CASSLKAQGWSEQYF TGTGCCAGCAGTTTAAAGGCCCAGGGGTGGTCCGAGCAGTACTTC
TRBJ2-3 TRBD1 once TRBV19 CASRETGPDVLISTDTQYF TGTGCCAGTAGGGAGACAGGGCCCGACGTATTAATTAGCACAGATACGCAGTATTTT